Sequencing of this TCR beta chain was carried out in a study of blood T cell repertoires in COVID-19. About the research overall: Material from acute and convalescent COVID-19 was sourced from the United States, Italy and Spain. Nucleic acid was either cDNA or gDNA, and it came from T cells, B-cell-depleted T cells, or PBMCs.

How the authors handled the data: Nucleated cell number was recorded as an estimate derived from reference gene primer amplification. Repertoires were generated with immunoSEQ multiplex PCR, while TCRdb's copy carries only in-frame clones and drops some. The DNA was the basis for D and trimming; V, J and clone size are from that table. This table holds just over 350,000 clones, 70% to 90% found once. The CDR3 extends over 15 amino acids. Trimming cost V 7 bases and J 7 bases; bases outside gene matches: 16. Germline-derived CDR1 and CDR2 are SQVTM and ANQGSEA. The Seattle patients, enrolled during active infection, were followed longitudinally.

The chain carries TRBV29-1 and TRBJ2-1, with TRBD1 identical over 7 bases. Sequencing was carried out using peripheral blood. The clonotype originates from a woman aged 55-70 years with COVID-19, enrolled during active disease. The CDR3 bases are TGCAGCGCCCATCCGGGACAGTCCAGAGGAAATGAGCAGTTCTTC. As protein: CSAHPGQSRGNEQFF.